This T cell receptor (beta chain) was captured by sequencing in a study of blood T cells in healthy people across ages. Across the study: Capture via template switching afforded approximately one barcoded beta molecule per two T cells. Study results and limitations: The diversity estimates, figures obtained from one million T cells, were considered underestimates. Long-lived donors had more naive CD4+ cells and higher diversity than aged donors.

This clonotype has just a few counts. Its antigen is unidentified. CDR1 is SNHLY, CDR2 FYNNEI, per germline. Germline trimming cut 6 bases from V and 5 bases from J; bases unmatched to any gene: 8. The CDR3 totals 15 residues. Primed by a sample-barcoded 5' primer and a J-beta primer mix, a second PCR proceeded for about 6 to 11 cycles. TCRdb reprocessed the 5' RACE reads via MiXCR and lists one record per CDR3 protein. The sample includes roughly 800,000 distinct CDR3 sequences, around a quarter of them seen just once. The data were also submitted as part of a second study, on T cells of mothers and their children. That study reports: It was related mother-child pairs that showed slightly higher overlap than unrelated pairs, without reaching significance.

V and J are TRBV2 and TRBJ2-1; 9 nucleotides line up with TRBD2. This receptor was obtained from a boy younger than 18 in good health. The sample was blood. CDR3 coding DNA: TGTGCCAGCAGGATGCGGGAGGGTAGGGACAATGAGCAGTTCTTC. It yields the protein CASRMREGRDNEQFF.